This TCR beta chain was sequenced in a study of CD8 T cells in ankylosing spondylitis. Notes on the study in general: What appeared characteristic of ankylosing spondylitis blood was a TCR beta motif of several highly homologous variants.

This clonotype was counted a few times. Its antigen is as yet unknown. The CDR3 runs 14 residues. The germline V and J ends were trimmed by 5 bases and 1 base, with 11 bases remaining between them. Germline loops: CDR1 MNHEY, CDR2 SMNVEV (reference sequence). MiXCR, run by TCRdb on the 5' RACE reads, gives a single entry per CDR3 protein. The top ten hold around 17% of the sample, which has about 420,000 distinct CDR3 sequences, about a fifth seen once. The sequence was collected from a male donor with ankylosing spondylitis. The chain has TRBV27 and TRBJ1-1; the D is unclear. What was sequenced was blood, either unsorted or a sorted T cell fraction (not recorded which). This CDR3 is CASSNQETNTEAFF. Written as DNA, the CDR3 is TGTGCCAGCAGTAACCAGGAGACGAACACTGAAGCTTTCTTT.